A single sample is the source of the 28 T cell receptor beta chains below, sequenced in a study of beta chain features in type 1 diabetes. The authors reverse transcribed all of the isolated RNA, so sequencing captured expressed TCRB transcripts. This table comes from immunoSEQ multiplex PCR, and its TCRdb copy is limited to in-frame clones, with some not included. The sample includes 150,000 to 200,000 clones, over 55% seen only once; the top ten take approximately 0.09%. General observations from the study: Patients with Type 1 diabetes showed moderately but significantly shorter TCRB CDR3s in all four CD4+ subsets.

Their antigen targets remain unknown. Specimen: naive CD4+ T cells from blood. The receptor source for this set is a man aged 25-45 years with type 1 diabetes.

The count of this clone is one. CDR3 amino acids: CASSVYGQGDYGYTF. Written as DNA, the CDR3 is TGTGCCAGCAGCGTATACGGACAGGGGGATTATGGCTACACCTTC. The chain employs TRBV9 and TRBJ1-2, with 10 bases matching TRBD1. Per the germline V gene, CDR1 is SGDLS and CDR2 is YYNGEE. The CDR3 is 15 residues long. Trimming took 1 base from V and 5 from J; bases not matched to a gene: 5.

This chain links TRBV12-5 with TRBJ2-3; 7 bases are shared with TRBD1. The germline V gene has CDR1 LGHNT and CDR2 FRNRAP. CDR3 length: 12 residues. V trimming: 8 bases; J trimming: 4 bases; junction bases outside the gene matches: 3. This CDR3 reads CASWDSPDTQYF. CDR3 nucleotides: TGTGCTAGTTGGGACAGTCCAGATACGCAGTATTTT.

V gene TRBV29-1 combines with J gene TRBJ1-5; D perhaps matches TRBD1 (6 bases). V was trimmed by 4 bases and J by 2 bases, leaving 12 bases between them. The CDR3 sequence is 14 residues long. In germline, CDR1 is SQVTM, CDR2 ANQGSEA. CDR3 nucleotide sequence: TGCAGCGTTGTACCGCAGGGGCGCAATCAGCCCCAGCATTTT. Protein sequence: CSVVPQGRNQPQHF.

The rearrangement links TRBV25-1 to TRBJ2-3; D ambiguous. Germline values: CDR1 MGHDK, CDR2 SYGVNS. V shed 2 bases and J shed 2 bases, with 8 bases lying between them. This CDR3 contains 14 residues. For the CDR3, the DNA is TGTGCCAGCAGTGAAGGGCAGCTCACAGATACGCAGTATTTT. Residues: CASSEGQLTDTQYF.

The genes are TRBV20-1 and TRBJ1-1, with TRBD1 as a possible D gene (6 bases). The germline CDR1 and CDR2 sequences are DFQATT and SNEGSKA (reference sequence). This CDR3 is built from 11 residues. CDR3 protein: CRPQGYTEAFF. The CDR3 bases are TGCAGGCCGCAGGGGTACACTGAAGCTTTCTTT.

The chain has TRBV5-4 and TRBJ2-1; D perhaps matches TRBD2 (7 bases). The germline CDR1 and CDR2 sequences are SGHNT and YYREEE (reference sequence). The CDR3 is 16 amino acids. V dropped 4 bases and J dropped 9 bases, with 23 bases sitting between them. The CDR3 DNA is TGTGCCAGCAGCCCACCGGGGGGCAAAAAGGAGGGTGAGCAGTTCTTC. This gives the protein CASSPPGGKKEGEQFF.

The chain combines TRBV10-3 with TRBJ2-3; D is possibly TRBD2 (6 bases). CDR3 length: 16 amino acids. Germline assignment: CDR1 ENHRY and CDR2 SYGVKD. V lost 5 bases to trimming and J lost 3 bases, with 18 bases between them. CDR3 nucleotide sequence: TGTGCCATCAGTCTCACCGGGACTCCAACGACAGATACGCAGTATTTT. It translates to CAISLTGTPTTDTQYF.

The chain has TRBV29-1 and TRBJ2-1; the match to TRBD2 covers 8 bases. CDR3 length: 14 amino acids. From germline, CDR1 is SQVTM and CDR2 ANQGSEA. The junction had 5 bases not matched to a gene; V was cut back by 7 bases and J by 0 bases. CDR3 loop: CSATSAVSYNEQFF. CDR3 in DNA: TGCAGCGCGACTAGCGCGGTCTCCTACAATGAGCAGTTCTTC.

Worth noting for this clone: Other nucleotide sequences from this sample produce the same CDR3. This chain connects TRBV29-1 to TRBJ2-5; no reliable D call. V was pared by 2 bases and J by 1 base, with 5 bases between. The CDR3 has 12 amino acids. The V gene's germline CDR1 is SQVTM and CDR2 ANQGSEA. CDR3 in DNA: TGCAGCGTTGAATCTGGCCAAGAGACCCAGTACTTC. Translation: CSVESGQETQYF.

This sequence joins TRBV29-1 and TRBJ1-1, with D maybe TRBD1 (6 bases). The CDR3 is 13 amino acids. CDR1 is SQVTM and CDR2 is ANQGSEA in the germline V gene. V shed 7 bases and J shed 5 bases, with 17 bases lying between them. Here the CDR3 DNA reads TGCAGCGCCACGGGACACTGGATGACTGAAGCTTTCTTT. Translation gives CSATGHWMTEAFF. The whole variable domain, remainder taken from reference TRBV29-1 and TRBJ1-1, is SAVISQKPSRDICQRGTSLTIQCQVDSQVTMMFWYRQQPGQSLTLIATANQGSEATYESGFVIDKFPISRPNLTFSTLTVSNMSPEDSSIYLCSATGHWMTEAFFGQGTRLTVV.

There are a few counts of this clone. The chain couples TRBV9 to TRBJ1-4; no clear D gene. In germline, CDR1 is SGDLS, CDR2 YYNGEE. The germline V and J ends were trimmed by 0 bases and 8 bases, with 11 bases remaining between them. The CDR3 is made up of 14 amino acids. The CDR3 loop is CASSVVPDGEKLFF. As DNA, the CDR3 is TGTGCCAGCAGCGTAGTCCCCGATGGGGAAAAACTGTTTTTT. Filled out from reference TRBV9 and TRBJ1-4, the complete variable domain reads DSGVTQTPKHLITATGQRVTLRCSPRSGDLSVYWYQQSLDQGLQFLIQYYNGEERAKGNILERFSAQQFPDLHSELNLSSLELGDSALYFCASSVVPDGEKLFFGSGTQLSVL.

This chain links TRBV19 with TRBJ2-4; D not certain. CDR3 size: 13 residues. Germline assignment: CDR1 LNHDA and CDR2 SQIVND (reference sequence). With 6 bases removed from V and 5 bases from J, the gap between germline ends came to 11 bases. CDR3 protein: CASSPTAENIQYF. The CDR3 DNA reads TGTGCCAGTAGCCCAACGGCAGAAAACATTCAGTACTTC.

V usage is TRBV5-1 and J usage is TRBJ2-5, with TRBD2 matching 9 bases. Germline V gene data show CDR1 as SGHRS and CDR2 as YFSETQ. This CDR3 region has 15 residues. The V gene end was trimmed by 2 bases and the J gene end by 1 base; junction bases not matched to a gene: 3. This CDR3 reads CASSFSGGFQETQYF. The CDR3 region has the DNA TGCGCCAGCAGCTTTAGCGGGGGATTCCAAGAGACCCAGTACTTC.

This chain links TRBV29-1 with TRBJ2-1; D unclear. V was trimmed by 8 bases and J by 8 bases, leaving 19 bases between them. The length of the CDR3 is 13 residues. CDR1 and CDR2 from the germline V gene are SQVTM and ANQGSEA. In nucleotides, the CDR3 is TGCAGCTCTTGCCCACAAAATACGGATGAGCAGTTCTTC. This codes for CSSCPQNTDEQFF.

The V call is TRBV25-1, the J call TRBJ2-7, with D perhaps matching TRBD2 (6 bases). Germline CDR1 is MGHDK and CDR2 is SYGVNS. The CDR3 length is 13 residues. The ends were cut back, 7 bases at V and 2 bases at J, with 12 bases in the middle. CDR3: CASNSGGAYEQYF. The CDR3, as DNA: TGTGCCAGCAATTCGGGCGGGGCCTACGAGCAGTACTTC.

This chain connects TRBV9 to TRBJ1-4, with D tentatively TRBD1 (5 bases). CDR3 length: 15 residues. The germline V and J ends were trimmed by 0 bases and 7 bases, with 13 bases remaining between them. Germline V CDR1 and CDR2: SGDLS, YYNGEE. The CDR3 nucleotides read TGTGCCAGCAGCGTAGCAGGGAACTGGGGTGAAAAACTGTTTTTT. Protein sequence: CASSVAGNWGEKLFF.

The CDR3 is CASSQVPGVRPEAFF. CDR3 DNA: TGCGCCAGCAGCCAAGTCCCGGGCGTGAGGCCTGAAGCTTTCTTT. This chain connects TRBV4-3 to TRBJ1-1; D remains ambiguous. V shed 1 base and J shed 6 bases, with 15 bases lying between them. This CDR3 is built from 15 residues. CDR1 and CDR2 from the germline V gene are LGHNA and YSLEER.

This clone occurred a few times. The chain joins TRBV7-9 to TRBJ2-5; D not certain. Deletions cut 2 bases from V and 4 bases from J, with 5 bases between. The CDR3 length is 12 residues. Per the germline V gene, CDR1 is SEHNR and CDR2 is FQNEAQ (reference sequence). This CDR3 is CASSLPPETQYF. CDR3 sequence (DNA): TGTGCCAGCAGCTTACCCCCAGAGACCCAGTACTTC.

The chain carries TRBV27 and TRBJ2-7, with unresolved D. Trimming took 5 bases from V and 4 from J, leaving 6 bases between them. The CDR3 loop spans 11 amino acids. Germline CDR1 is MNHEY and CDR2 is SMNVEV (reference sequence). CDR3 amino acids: CASSGNYEQYF. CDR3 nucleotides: TGTGCCAGCAGTGGGAATTACGAGCAGTACTTC.

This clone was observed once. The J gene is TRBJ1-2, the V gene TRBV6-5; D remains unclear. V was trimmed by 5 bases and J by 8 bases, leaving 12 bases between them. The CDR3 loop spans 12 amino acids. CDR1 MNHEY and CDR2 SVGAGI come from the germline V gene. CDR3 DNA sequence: TGTGCCAGCAGTGCTCTTTTGGGAGGCTACACCTTC. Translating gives CASSALLGGYTF.

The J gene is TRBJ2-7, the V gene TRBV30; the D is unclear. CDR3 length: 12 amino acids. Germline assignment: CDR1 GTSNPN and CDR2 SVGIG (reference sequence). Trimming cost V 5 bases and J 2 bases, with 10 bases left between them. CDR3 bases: TGTGCCTGGGTGACGGATGCCTACGAGCAGTACTTC. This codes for CAWVTDAYEQYF.

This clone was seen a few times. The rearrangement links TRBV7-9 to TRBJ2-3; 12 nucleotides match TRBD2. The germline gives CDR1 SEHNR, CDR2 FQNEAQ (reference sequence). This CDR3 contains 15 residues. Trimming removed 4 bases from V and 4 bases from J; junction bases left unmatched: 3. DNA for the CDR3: TGTGCCAGCAGCTCTAGCGGGGGGGCCTCAGATACGCAGTATTTT. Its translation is CASSSSGGASDTQYF. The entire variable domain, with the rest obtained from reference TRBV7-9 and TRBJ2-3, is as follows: DTGVSQNPRHKITKRGQNVTFRCDPISEHNRLYWYRQTLGQGPEFLTYFQNEAQLEKSRLLSDRFSAERPKGSFSTLEIQRTEQGDSAMYLCASSSSGGASDTQYFGPGTRLTVL.

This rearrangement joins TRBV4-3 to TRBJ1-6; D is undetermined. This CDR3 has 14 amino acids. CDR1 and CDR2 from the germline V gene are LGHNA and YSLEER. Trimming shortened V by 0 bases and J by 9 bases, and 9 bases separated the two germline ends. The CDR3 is CASSQETVTSPLHF. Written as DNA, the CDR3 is TGCGCCAGCAGCCAAGAAACGGTTACTTCACCCCTCCACTTT.

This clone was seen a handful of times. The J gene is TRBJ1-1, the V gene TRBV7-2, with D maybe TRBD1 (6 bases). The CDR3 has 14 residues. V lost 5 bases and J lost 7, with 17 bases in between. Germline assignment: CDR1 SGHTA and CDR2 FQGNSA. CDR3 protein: CASSEGTTSGEAFF. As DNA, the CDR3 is TGTGCCAGCAGCGAAGGGACAACCAGTGGTGAAGCTTTCTTT.

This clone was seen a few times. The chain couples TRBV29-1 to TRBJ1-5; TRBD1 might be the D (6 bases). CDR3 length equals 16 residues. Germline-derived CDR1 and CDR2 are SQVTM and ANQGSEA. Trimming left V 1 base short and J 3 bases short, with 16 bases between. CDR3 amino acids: CSVEGWTVANNQPQHF. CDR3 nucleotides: TGCAGCGTTGAAGGGTGGACAGTAGCTAACAATCAGCCCCAGCATTTT. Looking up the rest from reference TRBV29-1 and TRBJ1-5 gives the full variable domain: SAVISQKPSRDICQRGTSLTIQCQVDSQVTMMFWYRQQPGQSLTLIATANQGSEATYESGFVIDKFPISRPNLTFSTLTVSNMSPEDSSIYLCSVEGWTVANNQPQHFGDGTRLSIL.

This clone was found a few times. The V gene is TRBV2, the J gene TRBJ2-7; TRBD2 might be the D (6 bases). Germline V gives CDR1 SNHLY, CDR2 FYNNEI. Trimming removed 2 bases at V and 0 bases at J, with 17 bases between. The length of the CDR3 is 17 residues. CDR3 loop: CASSEFGGTASSYEQYF. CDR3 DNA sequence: TGTGCCAGCAGTGAATTCGGAGGGACGGCGAGCTCCTACGAGCAGTACTTC. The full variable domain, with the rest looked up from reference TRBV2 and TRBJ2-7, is EPEVTQTPSHQVTQMGQEVILRCVPISNHLYFYWYRQILGQKVEFLVSFYNNEISEKSEIFDDQFSVERPDGSNFTLKIRSTKLEDSAMYFCASSEFGGTASSYEQYFGPGTRLTVT.

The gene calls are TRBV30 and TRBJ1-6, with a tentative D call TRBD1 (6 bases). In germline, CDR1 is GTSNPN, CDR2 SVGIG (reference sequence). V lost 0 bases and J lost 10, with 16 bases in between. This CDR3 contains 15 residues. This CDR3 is CAWSVQVAGESPLHF. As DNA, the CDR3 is TGTGCCTGGAGTGTACAGGTCGCAGGGGAATCACCCCTCCACTTT.

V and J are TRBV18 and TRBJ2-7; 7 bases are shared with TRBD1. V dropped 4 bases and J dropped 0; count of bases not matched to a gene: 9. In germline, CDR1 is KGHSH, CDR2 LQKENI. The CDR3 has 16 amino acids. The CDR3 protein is CASSLYGQVGSYEQYF. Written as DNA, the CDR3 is TGTGCCAGCTCACTCTATGGACAGGTCGGCTCCTACGAGCAGTACTTC.